Listed here are 15 T cell receptor beta chains from one sample, sequenced in a study of blood T cells in healthy people across ages. With a J-beta primer mix and a sample-barcoded 5' primer, a second PCR ran roughly 6 to 11 cycles. TCRdb redid the calling of the 5' RACE reads with MiXCR, one entry per CDR3 protein. The profile covers fewer than 1,200,000 distinct CDR3 sequences, with around 27% appearing a single time and 0.65% to 0.95% taken by the ten largest. The sample was also reused in another study, on T cells of mothers and their children.

The sample taken for sequencing was blood. All receptors come from a girl aged 2 to 10 in good health.

This clonotype was recorded a few times. A much larger clone differs from this one at a single base, so this may be a read error. This rearrangement joins TRBV7-2 to TRBJ2-5; D is ambiguous. Judging by the DNA end, TRBJ2-7 fits better; the J call may be wrong. The CDR3 consists of 12 residues. From germline, CDR1 is SGHTA and CDR2 FQGNSA. CDR3 amino acids: CASSLNWYEQYF. As DNA, the CDR3 is TGTGCCAGCAGCTTAAATTGGTACGAGCAGTACTTC.

This clonotype has only a few counts. The chain uses TRBV4-3 and TRBJ1-1; D is possibly TRBD1 (5 bases). The ends were cut back, 3 bases at V and 4 bases at J, with 21 bases in the middle. The germline gives CDR1 LGHNA, CDR2 YSLEER. The CDR3 covers 17 residues. The CDR3 protein is CASSQDPPDRWGTEAFF. As DNA, the CDR3 is TGCGCCAGCAGCCAGGACCCCCCCGACAGATGGGGCACTGAAGCTTTCTTT.

This clonotype occurred a few times. The genes are TRBV4-3 and TRBJ1-1, with D unresolved. V dropped 0 bases and J dropped 0 bases, with 8 bases sitting between them. This CDR3 spans 15 amino acids. Germline V gene sequence: CDR1 LGHNA, CDR2 YSLEER. CDR3 sequence: CASSQEADLNTEAFF. CDR3 DNA sequence: TGCGCCAGCAGCCAAGAAGCAGATTTGAACACTGAAGCTTTCTTT.

This clonotype has more than one count but fewer than ten. The rearrangement uses TRBV6-8 and TRBJ2-1, with D possibly called TRBD1 or TRBD2 (5 bases each). The V gene's germline CDR1 is MNHGY and CDR2 SAAAGT. V was cut by 5 bases and J by 5 bases, with 13 bases left in between. CDR3 length: 14 residues. The CDR3 region is CASSPPGSNNEQFF. The CDR3 DNA reads as TGTGCCAGCAGTCCGCCAGGGAGTAACAATGAGCAGTTCTTC.

Only a few counts were recorded for this clonotype. This chain links TRBV7-3 with TRBJ2-7, with D unclear. The length of the CDR3 is 13 residues. Germline V gives CDR1 SGHTA, CDR2 FQGTGA. The V gene lost 3 bases and the J gene lost 2 bases, with 8 bases spanning the gap. The CDR3 sequence is CASSFDYPYEQYF. The CDR3 nucleotides are TGTGCCAGCAGCTTCGATTATCCCTACGAGCAGTACTTC.

This clonotype appeared a few times. This sequence joins TRBV20-1 and TRBJ2-1; 12 nucleotides match TRBD1. The germline V gene has CDR1 DFQATT and CDR2 SNEGSKA (reference sequence). V gave up 3 bases and J gave up 7 bases; unmatched junction bases: 7. The CDR3 contains 15 residues. CDR3 DNA: TGCAGTGCTAGTGACCGGGACAGGGGGCTGAATGAGCAGTTCTTC. This sequence encodes CSASDRDRGLNEQFF.

The V and J genes are TRBV4-1 and TRBJ1-2, with a weak D call TRBD1 (5 bases). The germline V gene has CDR1 MGHRA and CDR2 YSYEKL. Between the trimmed V and J ends, which lost 0 bases and 8 bases, there was a span of 19 bases. The CDR3 has 16 residues. CDR3: CASSQELGRQGWGYTF. CDR3 coding DNA: TGCGCCAGCAGCCAAGAACTGGGACGTCAGGGCTGGGGCTACACCTTC.

J is TRBJ1-2 and V is TRBV19; no clear D. Germline assignment: CDR1 LNHDA and CDR2 SQIVND (reference sequence). CDR3 size: 13 residues. V dropped 5 bases and J dropped 6 bases, with 13 bases sitting between them. CDR3 sequence (DNA): TGTGCCAGTAGTGCCTCTCTAGGACATGGCTACACCTTC. It specifies CASSASLGHGYTF.

This clonotype was detected a few times. The J gene is TRBJ2-5, the V gene TRBV12-3 or TRBV12-4, with 8 bases lining up with TRBD2. This CDR3 has 15 residues. Trimming removed 6 bases from V and 4 bases from J; junction bases left unmatched: 10. The CDR3 spells CASSPSRGARETQYF. For the CDR3, the DNA is TGTGCCAGCAGCCCGTCGCGGGGGGCGAGAGAGACCCAGTACTTC.

A remark on this clonotype: One junction end disagrees with the germline gene, perhaps due to a read error. The rearrangement links TRBV7-7 to TRBJ2-3; a possible D gene is TRBD2 (6 bases). CDR1 is SSHAT and CDR2 is FNYEAQ in the germline V gene (reference sequence). CDR3 length: 14 amino acids. The chain's CDR3 is CASSRGRELDTQYF. The CDR3 DNA reads as TGTGCTAGCAGCCGCGGACGGGAGTTGGATACGCAGTATTTT.

The chain joins TRBV28 to TRBJ1-4; TRBD1 agrees at 10 bases. Germline V CDR1 and CDR2: MDHEN, SYDVKM. Trimming cost V 6 bases and J 7 bases; bases outside gene matches: 5. The length of the CDR3 is 14 residues. The CDR3 sequence is CASSHGTGAEKLFF. CDR3 in DNA: TGTGCCAGCAGCCACGGGACAGGGGCTGAAAAACTGTTTTTT.

The chain employs TRBV3-1 and TRBJ1-2, with no clear D. The CDR3 is made up of 17 amino acids. V was trimmed by 3 bases and J by 8 bases, leaving 25 bases between them. Germline V lookup: CDR1 LGHDT, CDR2 YNNKEL (reference sequence). The CDR3: CASSHDLSDTGQDGYTF. DNA for the CDR3: TGTGCCAGCAGCCATGATCTCTCCGACACGGGCCAAGACGGCTACACCTTC.

This clonotype was counted between two and nine times. A junction boundary mismatches the germline segment, possibly from a read error. The chain's CDR3 is CSARAPPDRGNAGELFF. For the CDR3, the DNA is TGCAGTGCTAGAGCTCCCCCGGACAGGGGGAACGCCGGGGAGCTGTTTTTT. The J gene is TRBJ2-2, the V gene TRBV20-1; TRBD1 agrees at 10 bases. The CDR3 spans 17 residues. CDR1 is DFQATT, CDR2 SNEGSKA, per germline (reference sequence).

The chain joins TRBV28 to TRBJ1-1; 8 bases fit TRBD1. The V and J ends lost 10 bases and 3 bases, in that order; junction bases with no gene match: 16. The V gene's germline CDR1 is MDHEN and CDR2 SYDVKM. CDR3 length equals 16 residues. The CDR3 nucleotides are TGTGCCATTAGTACCCGAGGACAGGGTCGGGACACTGAAGCTTTCTTT. Encoded protein: CAISTRGQGRDTEAFF.

This clonotype was recorded a few times. This chain connects TRBV4-1 to TRBJ2-5; 7 nucleotides align to TRBD2. The germline CDR1 and CDR2 sequences are MGHRA and YSYEKL. Losses at the gene ends were 1 base for V and 5 bases for J; bases not matched to a gene: 10. The CDR3 covers 16 residues. The CDR3 region has the DNA TGCGCCAGCAGCCAAGGGTCGTCAGGGAGGGACGAGACCCAGTACTTC. It is translated as CASSQGSSGRDETQYF.